This entry describes one TCR beta chain. There are 18 residues in the CDR3. Per the germline V gene, CDR1 is DFQATT and CDR2 is SNEGSKA (reference sequence). V lost 0 bases and J lost 3; bases outside the gene matches: 15. Assembly of TCR beta libraries relied on iRepertoire HTBI primers together with Arm-PCR of CDR3 regions. TCRdb called the multiplex PCR reads again in MiXCR, with one record for every CDR3 protein. This sample yields approximately 400,000 distinct CDR3 sequences, of which about 15% are seen a single time; about 8% belongs to the top ten. The sample comes from a study of regulatory T cells in long-lasting Graves disease. Specified time point: newly diagnosed GD, antithyroid drugs for less than 3 months. After RNA was extracted from PBMCs, the TCR library was made from it. The same specimen was also included in a second study, on T cells in Graves' hyperthyroidism and ophthalmopathy. That study reports: Hyperthyroidism had been newly diagnosed in patients aged 18 to 65, and its duration was under 2 months.

The chain couples TRBV20-1 to TRBJ1-2, with 8 bases aligning to TRBD1. This material consisted of peripheral blood mononuclear cells (PBMCs), taken at new diagnosis, from a patient treated with antithyroid drugs. This TCR was sampled from a middle-aged woman with Graves disease. As DNA, the CDR3 is TGCAGTGCTAGAGATCCCCAGGGGGCTGGTTTGGCCTACTATGGCTACACCTTC. Translated: CSARDPQGAGLAYYGYTF.